A single sample is the source of the 27 T cell receptor beta chains below, sequenced in a study of beta chain features in type 1 diabetes. Investigators reverse transcribed all isolated RNA, so they sequenced expressed TCRB transcripts. This table comes from immunoSEQ multiplex PCR, and its TCRdb copy is limited to in-frame clones, with some not included. The table shows roughly 500,000 clones, with approximately 28% occurring only once. The source material was naive CD4+ T cells from blood. The source of these receptors is a man younger than 30 in good health.

V gene TRBV30 combines with J gene TRBJ1-6, with TRBD1 matching 7 bases. The CDR3 contains 12 residues. Germline V gene data show CDR1 as GTSNPN and CDR2 as SVGIG (reference sequence). V shed 0 bases, J shed 15 bases, and the junction held 5 bases outside the gene matches. The CDR3 spells CAWSVTGFGLHF. CDR3 bases: TGTGCCTGGAGTGTGACAGGGTTTGGCCTCCACTTT.

The rearrangement uses TRBV30 and TRBJ2-1, with D possibly being TRBD2 (6 bases). Trimming removed 2 bases from V and 0 bases from J, with 14 bases in between. There are 16 residues in the CDR3. Germline V lookup: CDR1 GTSNPN, CDR2 SVGIG (reference sequence). Here the CDR3 reads CAWSLLALSSYNEQFF. For the CDR3, the DNA is TGTGCCTGGAGTTTGCTAGCGCTTAGCTCCTACAATGAGCAGTTCTTC.

The V call is TRBV27, the J call TRBJ2-4; D is uncertain. Germline CDR1 MNHEY, CDR2 SMNVEV (reference sequence). V was cut by 8 bases and J by 0 bases, with 8 bases left in between. This CDR3 spans 13 amino acids. The CDR3 protein is CASRGSAKNIQYF. The DNA for the CDR3 is TGTGCCAGCCGTGGATCAGCCAAAAACATTCAGTACTTC.

This clone has a handful of counts. Other DNA variants within this sample encode the same CDR3. The CDR3 region is CASSFGAQETQYF. The CDR3 DNA is TGCGCCAGCAGTTTCGGGGCCCAAGAGACCCAGTACTTC. The rearrangement joins TRBV5-1 to TRBJ2-5; tentatively, D is TRBD1 or TRBD2 (5 bases each). Trimming took off 5 bases at V and 1 base at J, with 9 bases between the two ends. CDR1 SGHRS and CDR2 YFSETQ come from the germline V gene. The CDR3 extends over 13 amino acids.

The CDR3 here is CASGAARPYTSYEQYF. CDR3 coding DNA: TGTGCCAGCGGAGCGGCCCGCCCTTACACTTCCTACGAGCAGTACTTC. The chain has TRBV7-9 and TRBJ2-7, with D tentatively TRBD2 (5 bases). The germline gives CDR1 SEHNR, CDR2 FQNEAQ (reference sequence). The CDR3 contains 16 residues. Deletions cut 8 bases from V and 1 base from J, with 21 bases between.

This clone was seen a few times. This chain joins TRBV5-1 and TRBJ2-5; a possible D gene is TRBD1 (6 bases). V lost 3 bases and J lost 4, with 10 bases in between. This CDR3 has 13 amino acids. Germline V CDR1 and CDR2: SGHRS, YFSETQ. CDR3 sequence (DNA): TGCGCCAGCAGCTACAGGGATGGAGAGACCCAGTACTTC. Amino acids: CASSYRDGETQYF.

V gene TRBV5-1 combines with J gene TRBJ1-2, with a weak D call TRBD1 (5 bases). The CDR3 contains 14 residues. Germline CDR1 reads SGHRS; CDR2 reads YFSETQ. The germline V and J ends were trimmed by 4 bases and 6 bases, with 16 bases remaining between them. As DNA, the CDR3 is TGCGCCAGCAGCGGGGACGGGAGTGTGAATGGCTACACCTTC. Its translation is CASSGDGSVNGYTF. The variable domain in full, with the rest retrieved from reference TRBV5-1 and TRBJ1-2, is KAGVTQTPRYLIKTRGQQVTLSCSPISGHRSVSWYQQTPGQGLQFLFEYFSETQRNKGNFPGRFSGRQFSNSRSEMNVSTLELGDSALYLCASSGDGSVNGYTFGSGTRLTVV.

This chain links TRBV25-1 with TRBJ1-1, with no clear D. The CDR3 contains 10 residues. The V end lost 4 bases, the J end lost 10 bases, and 7 bases lay between the germline ends. Per germline, CDR1 MGHDK and CDR2 SYGVNS. For the CDR3, the DNA is TGTGCCAGCAGTGGGATACTAGCTTTCTTT. It yields the protein CASSGILAFF.

This clone was observed a few times. As DNA, the CDR3 is TGCAGCGTATACAGGGGGAGGGACTATGGCTACACCTTC. Residues: CSVYRGRDYGYTF. This sequence joins TRBV29-1 and TRBJ1-2, with TRBD1 identical over 8 bases. Germline V gene sequence: CDR1 SQVTM, CDR2 ANQGSEA. The CDR3 totals 13 residues. Losses at the gene ends were 6 bases for V and 3 bases for J; bases not matched to a gene: 6.

To note about this clone: This same CDR3 is encoded by further DNA sequences in the sample. This chain connects TRBV9 to TRBJ2-5; D remains ambiguous. The CDR3 runs 13 residues. Trimming shortened V by 2 bases and J by 2 bases, and 7 bases separated the two germline ends. Germline assignment: CDR1 SGDLS and CDR2 YYNGEE. CDR3 sequence: CASSVDPQETQYF. CDR3 DNA sequence: TGTGCCAGCAGCGTGGACCCTCAAGAGACCCAGTACTTC.

The chain couples TRBV19 to TRBJ2-1; 7 nucleotides agree with TRBD1. The CDR3 is 15 amino acids. Trimming took 7 bases from V and 0 from J; bases not matched to a gene: 6. The germline CDR1 and CDR2 sequences are LNHDA and SQIVND (reference sequence). The CDR3 protein is CASNNPGGSYNEQFF. The CDR3 DNA is TGTGCCAGTAACAACCCAGGGGGCTCCTACAATGAGCAGTTCTTC.

The chain links TRBV6-6 to TRBJ2-7, with 11 bases that match TRBD2. J lost 2 bases, V lost 6 bases, and 6 bases had no gene match. Germline V gene sequence: CDR1 MNHNY, CDR2 SVGAGI (reference sequence). This CDR3 region has 15 residues. CDR3 in amino acids: CASSLAGGPTYEQYF. In DNA, the CDR3 is TGTGCCAGCAGCCTAGCGGGAGGCCCTACCTACGAGCAGTACTTC.

In DNA form, the CDR3 reads TGTGCCAGCAGATTGACAGGGGTAGTGGAGACCCAGTACTTC. Translated: CASRLTGVVETQYF. V usage is TRBV7-9 and J usage is TRBJ2-5; 8 positions match TRBD1. V trimming: 6 bases; J trimming: 5 bases; junction bases outside the gene matches: 8. The V gene's germline CDR1 is SEHNR and CDR2 FQNEAQ (reference sequence). CDR3 length equals 14 residues.

The chain has TRBV30 and TRBJ1-1; D unclear. The CDR3 is 11 residues long. Germline V gene data show CDR1 as GTSNPN and CDR2 as SVGIG (reference sequence). The V and J ends lost 1 base and 3 bases respectively, with 3 bases between them. CDR3 amino acids: CAWSEDTEAFF. The CDR3 DNA reads as TGTGCCTGGAGTGAGGACACTGAAGCTTTCTTT.

This clone was seen only a few times. This chain uses TRBV25-1 with TRBJ2-3; no clear D. Between the trimmed V and J ends, which lost 1 base and 6 bases, there was a span of 11 bases. The germline V gene has CDR1 MGHDK and CDR2 SYGVNS. The CDR3 totals 14 residues. DNA for the CDR3: TGTGCCAGCAGTGAATTGGCAACGCAGGATACGCAGTATTTT. It codes for CASSELATQDTQYF. Together with reference TRBV25-1 and TRBJ2-3, the CDR3 gives the full variable domain: EADIYQTPRYLVIGTGKKITLECSQTMGHDKMYWYQQDPGMELHLIHYSYGVNSTEKGDLSSESTVSRIRTEHFPLTLESARPSHTSQYLCASSELATQDTQYFGPGTRLTVL.

The chain combines TRBV9 with TRBJ2-1, with no clear D. The ends were cut back, 2 bases at V and 0 bases at J, with 9 bases in the middle. The CDR3 loop spans 15 amino acids. Germline V gene sequence: CDR1 SGDLS, CDR2 YYNGEE. CDR3 region: CASSVGDNSYNEQFF. DNA of the CDR3: TGTGCCAGCAGCGTCGGCGACAACTCCTACAATGAGCAGTTCTTC.

The chain combines TRBV4-3 with TRBJ2-7; 9 bases are shared with TRBD1. Per the germline V gene, CDR1 is LGHNA and CDR2 is YSLEER. The CDR3 length is 15 residues. With 1 base clipped from V and 4 bases from J, the junction kept 5 bases outside the gene matches. The CDR3 region has the DNA TGCGCCAGCAGCCAAGTCCGGGACAGGGTATACGAGCAGTACTTC. This translates into CASSQVRDRVYEQYF.

In its sample, this clone was seen a few times. This chain joins TRBV7-8 and TRBJ1-5, with D unclear. The V end was cut by 3 bases, the J end by 9 bases, with 15 bases between. The CDR3 runs 14 residues. Per the germline V gene, CDR1 is SGHVS and CDR2 is FQNEAQ. Here the CDR3 DNA reads TGTGCCAGCAGCTTGGGGAGAACCCCAAGGCCCCAGCATTTT. Amino acids: CASSLGRTPRPQHF. Full variable domain (rest looked up from reference TRBV7-8 and TRBJ1-5): GAGVSQSPRYKVAKRGQDVALRCDPISGHVSLFWYQQALGQGPEFLTYFQNEAQLDKSGLPSDRFFAERPEGSVSTLKIQRTQQEDSAVYLCASSLGRTPRPQHFGDGTRLSIL.

This chain joins TRBV2 and TRBJ2-7; D is unclear. The CDR3 consists of 11 residues. V gave up 6 bases and J gave up 3 bases, with 6 bases separating them. The germline V gene encodes CDR1 SNHLY and CDR2 FYNNEI. Here the CDR3 reads CASSSGYEQYF. The CDR3 DNA is TGTGCCAGCAGCTCAGGCTACGAGCAGTACTTC.

This clone was counted a few times. This same CDR3 is encoded by further DNA sequences in the sample. This rearrangement joins TRBV5-1 to TRBJ2-5; TRBD2 is a possible D gene (5 bases). Between the trimmed V and J ends, which lost 0 bases and 2 bases, there was a span of 8 bases. The CDR3 is made up of 14 amino acids. In germline, CDR1 is SGHRS, CDR2 YFSETQ. The CDR3 coding sequence is TGCGCCAGCAGCTTGGCCACGGGGCAAGAGACCCAGTACTTC. Encoded protein: CASSLATGQETQYF.

CDR3 DNA: TGCAGCGTTATTGGGGATGTTCTGGTTTCGAATGGCTACACCTTC. Translating it yields CSVIGDVLVSNGYTF. The chain links TRBV29-1 to TRBJ1-2; D gene uncertain. CDR1 is SQVTM, CDR2 ANQGSEA, per germline. With 5 bases removed from V and 6 bases from J, the gap between germline ends came to 22 bases. CDR3 length equals 15 residues.

The chain combines TRBV18 with TRBJ2-3; 10 bases match TRBD2. CDR3 length: 16 residues. V trimming: 4 bases; J trimming: 0 bases; junction bases outside the gene matches: 4. Germline CDR1 and CDR2: KGHSH and LQKENI. The CDR3 DNA sequence: TGTGCCAGCTCACTAGGACTAGCGGCCAGCACAGATACGCAGTATTTT. This gives the protein CASSLGLAASTDTQYF.

This clone was observed a few times. Additional DNA sequences in this sample encode the identical CDR3. The chain has TRBV30 and TRBJ2-7, with unresolved D. The CDR3 spans 11 residues. Germline loops: CDR1 GTSNPN, CDR2 SVGIG (reference sequence). Trimming left V 0 bases short and J 4 bases short, with 4 bases between. CDR3 residues: CAWSVTYEQYF. The CDR3 DNA sequence: TGTGCCTGGAGTGTCACATACGAGCAGTACTTC.

The V and J genes are TRBV9 and TRBJ1-5; the D gene is possibly TRBD1 (5 bases). The CDR3 has 14 residues. Germline CDR1 and CDR2: SGDLS and YYNGEE. Trimming took off 2 bases at V and 3 bases at J, with 9 bases between the two ends. As DNA, the CDR3 is TGTGCCAGCAGCGTGGGACTTGACAATCAGCCCCAGCATTTT. This gives the protein CASSVGLDNQPQHF.

The chain uses TRBV9 and TRBJ2-5; TRBD2 aligns across 9 bases. The V segment lost 4 bases and the J segment 3 bases; nucleotides outside the gene matches: 16. CDR1 and CDR2 (germline): SGDLS, YYNGEE. The CDR3 is 18 residues long. For the CDR3, the DNA is TGTGCCAGCAGCCCGAGGTGGATAGCGGGAGTTGGGAAAGAGACCCAGTACTTC. The encoded protein is CASSPRWIAGVGKETQYF.

This clone was seen more than once but under ten times. The J gene is TRBJ2-1, the V gene TRBV6-4, with no clear D. Trimming shortened V by 5 bases and J by 7 bases, and 15 bases separated the two germline ends. The CDR3 is 14 amino acids. Germline values: CDR1 MRHNA, CDR2 SNTAGT. The CDR3 reads CASSPWSSSNEQFF. The CDR3 DNA reads as TGTGCCAGCAGTCCTTGGAGTAGCAGTAATGAGCAGTTCTTC.

This clone appeared a few times. V and J are TRBV7-2 and TRBJ1-2, with D maybe TRBD1 (6 bases). This CDR3 is built from 15 residues. CDR1 and CDR2 (germline): SGHTA, FQGNSA. V was cut by 3 bases and J by 2 bases, with 13 bases left in between. The CDR3 bases are TGTGCCAGCAGCTTGTGGGTCACAGGGAACTATGGCTACACCTTC. Residues: CASSLWVTGNYGYTF.